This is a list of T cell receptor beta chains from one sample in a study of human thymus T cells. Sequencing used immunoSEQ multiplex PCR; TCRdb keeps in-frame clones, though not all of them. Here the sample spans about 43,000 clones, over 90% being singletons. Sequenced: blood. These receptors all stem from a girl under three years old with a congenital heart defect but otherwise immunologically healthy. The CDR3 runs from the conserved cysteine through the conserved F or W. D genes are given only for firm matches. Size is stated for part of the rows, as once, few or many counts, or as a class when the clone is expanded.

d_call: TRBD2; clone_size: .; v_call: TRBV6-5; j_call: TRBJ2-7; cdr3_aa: CASSWGLGLSYEQYF; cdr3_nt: TGTGCCAGCAGTTGGGGACTAGGCCTATCCTACGAGCAGTACTTC
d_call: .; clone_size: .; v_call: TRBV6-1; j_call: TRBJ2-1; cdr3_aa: CASSGGLARNEQFF; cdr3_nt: TGTGCCAGCAGTGGGGGGCTAGCTAGGAATGAGCAGTTCTTC
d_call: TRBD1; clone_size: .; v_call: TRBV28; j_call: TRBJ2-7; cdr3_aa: CASSLSSRGHYEQYF; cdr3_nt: TGTGCCAGCAGCCTAAGTTCCAGGGGGCACTACGAGCAGTACTTC
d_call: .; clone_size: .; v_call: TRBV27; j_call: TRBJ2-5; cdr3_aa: CASSLSVRGRNTQYF; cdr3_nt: TGTGCCAGCAGTTTATCGGTCAGGGGCAGGAATACCCAGTACTTC
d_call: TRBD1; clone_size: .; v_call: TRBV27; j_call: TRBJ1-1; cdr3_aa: CASRSKTGGDMNTEAFF; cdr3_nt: TGTGCCAGCAGGTCAAAGACAGGGGGAGACATGAACACTGAAGCTTTCTTT
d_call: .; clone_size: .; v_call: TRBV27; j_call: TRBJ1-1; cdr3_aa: CASSLSPGEPEAFF; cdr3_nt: TGTGCCAGCAGTTTATCGCCAGGGGAGCCTGAAGCTTTCTTT
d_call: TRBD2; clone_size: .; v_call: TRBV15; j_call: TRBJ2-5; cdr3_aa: CATSRGRLAGVLEETQYF; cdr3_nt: TGTGCCACCAGCAGAGGAAGACTAGCGGGAGTTTTAGAGGAGACCCAGTACTTC
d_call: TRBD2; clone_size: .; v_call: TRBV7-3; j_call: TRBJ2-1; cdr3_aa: CASSLGTSGKDEQFF; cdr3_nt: TGTGCCAGCAGCCTCGGGACTAGCGGGAAGGATGAGCAGTTCTTC
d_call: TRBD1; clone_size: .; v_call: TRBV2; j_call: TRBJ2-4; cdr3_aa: CASSEPDRGPVKNIQYF; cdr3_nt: TGTGCCAGCAGTGAACCGGACAGGGGGCCCGTCAAAAACATTCAGTACTTC
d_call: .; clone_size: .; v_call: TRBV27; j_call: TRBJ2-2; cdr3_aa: CASSFGRVSAGELFF; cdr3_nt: TGTGCCAGCAGTTTTGGCAGGGTATCGGCCGGGGAGCTGTTTTTT
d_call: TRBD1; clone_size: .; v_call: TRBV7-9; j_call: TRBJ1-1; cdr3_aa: CASSFIQGGGGTEAFF; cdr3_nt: TGTGCCAGCAGCTTCATACAGGGGGGAGGTGGCACTGAAGCTTTCTTT
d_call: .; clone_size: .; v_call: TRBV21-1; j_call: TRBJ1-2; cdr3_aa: CASSKEFPGSQGYTF; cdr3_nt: TGTGCCAGCAGCAAAGAATTCCCTGGGAGTCAAGGCTACACCTTC
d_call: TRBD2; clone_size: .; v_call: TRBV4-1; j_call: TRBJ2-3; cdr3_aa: CASSQDKRDPDTQYF; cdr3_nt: TGCGCCAGCAGCCAAGATAAGCGGGACCCAGATACGCAGTATTTT
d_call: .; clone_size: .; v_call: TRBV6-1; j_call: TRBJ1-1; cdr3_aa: CASSVGGENTEAFF; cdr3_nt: TGTGCCAGCAGTGTAGGCGGAGAGAACACTGAAGCTTTCTTT
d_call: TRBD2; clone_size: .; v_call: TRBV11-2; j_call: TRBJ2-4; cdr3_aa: CASSLDMGLAVSKNIQYF; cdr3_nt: TGTGCCAGCAGCTTAGATATGGGACTAGCGGTATCCAAAAACATTCAGTACTTC
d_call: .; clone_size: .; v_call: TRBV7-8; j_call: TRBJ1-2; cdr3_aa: CASSPDRGYGYTF; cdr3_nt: TGTGCCAGCAGCCCCGACAGAGGGTACGGCTACACCTTC
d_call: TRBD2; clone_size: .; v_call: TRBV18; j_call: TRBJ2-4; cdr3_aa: CASSKSLAGPSAIQYF; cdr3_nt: TGTGCCAGCTCAAAGTCACTAGCGGGACCTTCGGCCATTCAGTACTTC
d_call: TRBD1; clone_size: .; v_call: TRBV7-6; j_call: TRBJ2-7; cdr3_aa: CASSVDRGPTYEQYF; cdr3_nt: TGTGCCAGCAGCGTCGACAGGGGTCCGACCTACGAGCAGTACTTC
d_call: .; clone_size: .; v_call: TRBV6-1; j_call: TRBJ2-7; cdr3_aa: CASSDREGQKRTYEQYF; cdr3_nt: TGTGCCAGCAGTGATAGAGAGGGGCAAAAACGAACCTACGAGCAGTACTTC
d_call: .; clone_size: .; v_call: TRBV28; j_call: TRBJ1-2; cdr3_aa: CASSLPTGLGYTF; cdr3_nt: TGTGCCAGCAGTTTACCCACAGGGCTTGGCTACACCTTC
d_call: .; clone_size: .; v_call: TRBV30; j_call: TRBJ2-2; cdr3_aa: CAWSVRVGGELFF; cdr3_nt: TGTGCCTGGAGTGTACGCGTGGGCGGGGAGCTGTTTTTT
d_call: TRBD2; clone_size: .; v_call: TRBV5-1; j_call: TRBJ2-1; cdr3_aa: CASSPYKREGLLSYNEQFF; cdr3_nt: TGCGCCAGCAGCCCATATAAGCGGGAGGGTTTACTATCTTACAATGAGCAGTTCTTC
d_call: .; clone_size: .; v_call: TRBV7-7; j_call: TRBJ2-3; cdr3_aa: CASSLGTAGDTQYF; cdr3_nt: TGTGCCAGCAGCTTGGGTACGGCAGGGGATACGCAGTATTTT
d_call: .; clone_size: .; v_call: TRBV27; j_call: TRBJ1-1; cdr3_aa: CASSYRGLNTEAFF; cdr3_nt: TGTGCCAGCAGTTACCGGGGACTGAACACTGAAGCTTTCTTT
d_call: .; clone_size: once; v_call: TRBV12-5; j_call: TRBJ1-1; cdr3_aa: CASIPSTEAFF; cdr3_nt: TGTGCTAGCATCCCCTCGACTGAAGCTTTCTTT
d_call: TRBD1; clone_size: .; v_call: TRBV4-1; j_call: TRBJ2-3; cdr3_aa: CASSLLASGQGNTDTQYF; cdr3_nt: TGCGCCAGCAGCCTCCTCGCCTCGGGACAGGGGAACACAGATACGCAGTATTTT
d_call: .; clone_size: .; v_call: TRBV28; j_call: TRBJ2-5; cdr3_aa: CASKREETQYF; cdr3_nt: TGTGCCAGCAAGAGGGAAGAGACCCAGTACTTC
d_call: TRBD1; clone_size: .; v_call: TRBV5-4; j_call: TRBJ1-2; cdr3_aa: CASSLAGTGEYYGYTF; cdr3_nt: TGTGCCAGCAGCTTGGCCGGGACAGGGGAGTACTATGGCTACACCTTC
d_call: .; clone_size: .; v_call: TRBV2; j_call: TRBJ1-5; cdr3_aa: CASSGGGPSNQPQHF; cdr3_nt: TGTGCCAGCTCCGGTGGAGGGCCTAGCAATCAGCCCCAGCATTTT
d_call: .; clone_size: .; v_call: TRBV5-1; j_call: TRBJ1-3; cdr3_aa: CASSGTGNTIYF; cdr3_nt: TGCGCCAGCAGCGGGACTGGAAACACCATATATTTT
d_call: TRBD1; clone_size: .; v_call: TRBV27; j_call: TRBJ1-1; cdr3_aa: CASSTQTGVWTRGAFF; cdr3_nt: TGTGCCAGCAGTACCCAGACAGGGGTTTGGACTAGGGGAGCTTTCTTT
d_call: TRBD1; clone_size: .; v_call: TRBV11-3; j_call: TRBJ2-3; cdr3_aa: CASSFGTATDTQYF; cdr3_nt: TGTGCCAGCAGCTTTGGGACAGCCACAGATACGCAGTATTTT
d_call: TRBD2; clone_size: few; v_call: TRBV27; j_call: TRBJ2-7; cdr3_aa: CASKRLAASYEQYF; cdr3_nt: TGTGCCAGCAAGCGACTAGCGGCCTCCTACGAGCAGTACTTC
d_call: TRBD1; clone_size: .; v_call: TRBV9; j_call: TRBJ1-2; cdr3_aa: CASSPTGTGDYGYTF; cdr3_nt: TGTGCCAGCAGCCCCACCGGGACAGGGGACTATGGCTACACCTTC
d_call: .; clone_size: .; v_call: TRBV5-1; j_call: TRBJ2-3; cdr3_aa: CASSPAGGTDTQYF; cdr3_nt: TGCGCCAGCAGCCCAGCGGGCGGCACAGATACGCAGTATTTT
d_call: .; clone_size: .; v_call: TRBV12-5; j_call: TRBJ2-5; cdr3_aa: CASGLQRVSGQETQYF; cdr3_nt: TGTGCTAGTGGTCTCCAGCGTGTTAGTGGTCAAGAGACCCAGTACTTC
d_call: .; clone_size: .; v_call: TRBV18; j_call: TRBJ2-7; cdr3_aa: CASSPPGGNSEQYF; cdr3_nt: TGTGCCAGCTCACCACCGGGGGGAAATTCCGAGCAGTACTTC
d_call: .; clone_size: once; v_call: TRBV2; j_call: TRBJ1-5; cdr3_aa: CASSERINQPQHF; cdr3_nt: TGTGCCAGCAGTGAACGGATCAATCAGCCCCAGCATTTT
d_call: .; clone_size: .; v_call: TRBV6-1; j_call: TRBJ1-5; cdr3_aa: CASSGPVLGNQPQHF; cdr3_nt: TGTGCCAGCAGTGGCCCCGTGTTAGGAAATCAGCCCCAGCATTTT
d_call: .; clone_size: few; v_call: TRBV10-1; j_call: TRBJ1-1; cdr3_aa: CASSESQGDTEAFF; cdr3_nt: TGCGCCAGCAGTGAGTCTCAAGGCGACACTGAAGCTTTCTTT
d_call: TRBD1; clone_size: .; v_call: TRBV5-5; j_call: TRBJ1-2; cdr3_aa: CASSLDRGFYGYTF; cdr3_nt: TGTGCCAGCAGCTTGGACAGGGGCTTCTATGGCTACACCTTC
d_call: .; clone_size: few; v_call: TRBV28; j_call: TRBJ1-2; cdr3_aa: CASGGTEHYGYTF; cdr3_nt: TGTGCCAGTGGTGGGACGGAACACTATGGCTACACCTTC
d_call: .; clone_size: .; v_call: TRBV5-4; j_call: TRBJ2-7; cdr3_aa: CASSLGGTEVYEQYF; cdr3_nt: TGTGCCAGCAGCTTGGGGGGAACAGAGGTCTACGAGCAGTACTTC
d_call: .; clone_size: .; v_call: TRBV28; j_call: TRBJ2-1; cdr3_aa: CASRPTGLINNEQFF; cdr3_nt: TGTGCCAGCAGGCCGACTGGACTTATAAACAATGAGCAGTTCTTC
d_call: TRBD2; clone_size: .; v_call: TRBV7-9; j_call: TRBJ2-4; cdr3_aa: CASSLSAGETKNIQYF; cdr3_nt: TGTGCCAGCAGCTTATCGGCGGGGGAGACCAAAAACATTCAGTACTTC
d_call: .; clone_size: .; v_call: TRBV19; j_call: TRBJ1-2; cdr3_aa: CASSITGYSYYGYTF; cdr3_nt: TGTGCCAGTAGTATAACAGGGTATTCTTACTATGGCTACACCTTC
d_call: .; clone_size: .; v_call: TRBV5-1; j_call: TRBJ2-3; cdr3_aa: CASSLAVAGTDTQYF; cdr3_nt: TGCGCCAGCAGCTTGGCGGTAGCGGGCACAGATACGCAGTATTTT
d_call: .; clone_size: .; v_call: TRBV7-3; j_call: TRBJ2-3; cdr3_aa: CASSYMTTSDTQYF; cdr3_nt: TGTGCCAGCAGCTACATGACTACCTCAGATACGCAGTATTTT
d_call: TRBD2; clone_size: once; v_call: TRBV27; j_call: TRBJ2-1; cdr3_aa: CASRGLRENEQFF; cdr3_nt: TGTGCCAGCCGGGGGTTGCGGGAGAATGAGCAGTTCTTC
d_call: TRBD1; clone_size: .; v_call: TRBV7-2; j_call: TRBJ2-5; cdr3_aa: CASSLAITGGAETQYF; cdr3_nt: TGTGCCAGCAGCTTAGCGATAACAGGGGGCGCGGAGACCCAGTACTTC